This T cell receptor (beta chain) was retrieved from a study of T cells in Graves' hyperthyroidism and ophthalmopathy. Trimming removed 0 bases from V and 5 bases from J; junction bases left unmatched: 6. Germline CDR1 is MNHEY and CDR2 is SVGEGT. The CDR3 runs to 15 residues. Researchers amplified the TCR beta CDR3 regions from RNA transcripts. The study used the HTBI primer set for a first-round RT-PCR of the TCR CDR3. TCRdb passed the multiplex PCR reads through MiXCR, listing each CDR3 protein once. The table has 700,000 or so distinct CDR3 sequences, about 15% seen once; the top ten hold about an eighth. There are many counts of this clonotype. As yet, its antigen is unknown. Study results and limitations: Ophthalmopathy was identified by the model a median around 6 months ahead of onset.

The TCR was taken from a woman in her fifties or sixties with Graves' ophthalmopathy. Sequencing was performed on blood. The chain joins TRBV6-2 or TRBV6-3 to TRBJ1-1, with 7 bases lining up with TRBD1. The CDR3 region is CASSYSPDRATEAFF. In DNA form, the CDR3 reads TGTGCCAGCAGTTACTCTCCAGACAGGGCGACTGAAGCTTTCTTT.